Below are 21 T cell receptor beta chains sequenced from a single sample in a study of shared clonotypes between healthy human individuals. Assay used: immunoSEQ multiplex PCR; TCRdb lists only in-frame clones, some missing. The table has around 2,100,000 clones, over 85% seen once. The naive CD8 fraction comprised CD45RO-negative cells positively selected for CCR7 and excluded terminally differentiated effector memory CD45RA+ cells. Sequencing was performed on naive CD8+ T cells sorted from blood. The receptors originated from a man between 18 and 35 years old in good health.

This clone showed up just once. This chain joins TRBV9 and TRBJ1-2, with 7 bases that match TRBD1. CDR1 is SGDLS and CDR2 is YYNGEE in the germline V gene. This CDR3 spans 17 amino acids. V lost 3 bases, J lost 7 bases, and 18 bases stayed unmatched. The CDR3 loop is CASSDPRDRLYNGGYTF. CDR3 DNA: TGTGCCAGCAGCGATCCACGGGACAGACTTTACAACGGTGGCTACACCTTC.

The genes are TRBV2 and TRBJ1-4; 8 bases line up with TRBD1. The germline V gene has CDR1 SNHLY and CDR2 FYNNEI. The CDR3 spans 17 residues. The ends lost 7 bases at V and 9 bases at J; junction bases unmatched: 19. The CDR3 coding sequence is TGTGCCAGCATCGCCGGGGACAGGCAGGATGTGTTGAAAAAACTGTTTTTT. This gives the protein CASIAGDRQDVLKKLFF.

This chain links TRBV5-6 with TRBJ2-7, with D possibly TRBD1 on 5 matching bases. V lost 4 bases to trimming and J lost 2 bases, with 19 bases between them. CDR3 length: 16 amino acids. The germline gives CDR1 SGHDT, CDR2 YYEEEE. The CDR3 protein is CASSGPGQVLTYEQYF. The CDR3 DNA reads TGTGCCAGCAGCGGGCCCGGACAAGTCTTAACCTACGAGCAGTACTTC.

This clone occurred once. V gene TRBV11-3 combines with J gene TRBJ2-2; no clear D gene. The germline V gene has CDR1 SGHNT and CDR2 YENEEA. V dropped 0 bases and J dropped 1 base, with 12 bases sitting between them. This CDR3 has 17 residues. CDR3 sequence: CASSLDPDAENTGELFF. The CDR3, as DNA: TGTGCCAGCAGCTTAGATCCGGACGCAGAGAACACCGGGGAGCTGTTTTTT.

The chain has TRBV15 and TRBJ1-2; possibly TRBD1 for D (5 bases). The CDR3 loop spans 16 amino acids. The germline V and J ends were trimmed by 0 bases and 6 bases, with 17 bases remaining between them. Per germline, CDR1 LNHNV and CDR2 YYDKDF (reference sequence). CDR3 in amino acids: CATSRDLGETFDGYTF. CDR3 nucleotides: TGTGCCACCAGCAGAGATTTGGGGGAAACGTTCGATGGCTACACCTTC. Complete variable domain (other parts from reference TRBV15 and TRBJ1-2): DAMVIQNPRYQVTQFGKPVTLSCSQTLNHNVMYWYQQKSSQAPKLLFHYYDKDFNNEADTPDNFQSRRPNTSFCFLDIRSPGLGDTAMYLCATSRDLGETFDGYTFGSGTRLTVV.

The chain employs TRBV5-4 and TRBJ2-5; D is unresolved. The CDR3 runs to 13 residues. V was cut by 5 bases and J by 5 bases, with 13 bases left in between. Germline values: CDR1 SGHNT, CDR2 YYREEE (reference sequence). CDR3 sequence reads: CASSYKGAETQYF. DNA for the CDR3: TGTGCCAGCAGTTACAAGGGCGCCGAGACCCAGTACTTC.

For the CDR3, the DNA is TGTGCCAGCAGTTCCTCCTTGGGACGACTCAATGAGCAGTTCTTC. Translation gives CASSSSLGRLNEQFF. The rearrangement joins TRBV27 to TRBJ2-1; D might be TRBD1 or TRBD2, each matching 5 bases. Looked up from germline, CDR1 is MNHEY and CDR2 is SMNVEV (reference sequence). V lost 4 bases, J lost 6 bases, and 16 bases lay in between. The CDR3 loop spans 15 amino acids.

The rearrangement uses TRBV4-3 and TRBJ1-1, with D maybe TRBD1 (6 bases). With 0 bases removed from V and 7 bases from J, the gap between germline ends came to 9 bases. Germline V gene data show CDR1 as LGHNA and CDR2 as YSLEER. CDR3 length: 13 residues. The CDR3 is CASSQDTGLEAFF. The CDR3 coding sequence is TGCGCCAGCAGCCAAGATACAGGGCTTGAAGCTTTCTTT.

This clone was counted only a few times. This chain joins TRBV7-2 and TRBJ2-7, with D maybe TRBD1 (5 bases). Trimming took off 1 base at V and 6 bases at J, with 7 bases between the two ends. The CDR3 totals 12 residues. Germline assignment: CDR1 SGHTA and CDR2 FQGNSA. In DNA form, the CDR3 reads TGTGCCAGCAGCTTAGGCAGGGTCGAGCAGTACTTC. Protein product: CASSLGRVEQYF.

The chain has TRBV6-6 and TRBJ2-3; D is possibly TRBD1 or TRBD2 (7 bases each). Germline-derived CDR1 and CDR2 are MNHNY and SVGAGI (reference sequence). The CDR3 runs 15 residues. Trimming stripped 5 bases from V and 1 base from J, with 13 bases between. This CDR3 is CASSTGAGGTDTQYF. CDR3 bases: TGTGCCAGCAGTACAGGGGCGGGAGGCACAGATACGCAGTATTTT.

This clone was seen only once. The rearrangement joins TRBV5-1 to TRBJ2-7, with TRBD2 as a possible D gene (6 bases). Germline V gene sequence: CDR1 SGHRS, CDR2 YFSETQ. The CDR3 runs to 12 residues. V was clipped by 4 bases and J by 6 bases, with 11 bases between them. The CDR3, as DNA: TGCGCCAGCAGCGGCGGGACCCCCGAGCAGTACTTC. Its protein product is CASSGGTPEQYF.

A single count supports this clone. The chain couples TRBV4-3 to TRBJ1-1; D uncertain. In germline, CDR1 is LGHNA, CDR2 YSLEER. The CDR3 runs to 13 residues. V was trimmed by 4 bases and J by 1 base, leaving 7 bases between them. CDR3 in amino acids: CASSPAGNTEAFF. Written as DNA, the CDR3 is TGCGCCAGCAGCCCGGCGGGGAACACTGAAGCTTTCTTT.

The CDR3 reads CASSLDRGHETQYF. CDR3 coding DNA: TGTGCCAGCAGTTTAGACAGGGGGCATGAGACCCAGTACTTC. This chain connects TRBV27 to TRBJ2-5; 10 nucleotides line up with TRBD1. After removal of 2 bases from V and 5 bases from J, the junction contained 2 bases not matched to a gene. Germline loops: CDR1 MNHEY, CDR2 SMNVEV (reference sequence). This CDR3 region has 14 residues.

The chain uses TRBV9 and TRBJ2-2, with 9 bases matching TRBD1. Germline V gives CDR1 SGDLS, CDR2 YYNGEE. The CDR3 runs 16 residues. The V and J ends lost 3 bases and 5 bases, in that order; junction bases with no gene match: 8. The CDR3, as DNA: TGTGCCAGCAGCGGATTGACAGGGGGAGGAACCGGGGAGCTGTTTTTT. It translates to CASSGLTGGGTGELFF.

This clone appeared a single time. The genes are TRBV7-2 and TRBJ1-5, with a weak D call TRBD1 (5 bases). The V gene's germline CDR1 is SGHTA and CDR2 FQGNSA. The V end lost 3 bases, the J end lost 4 bases, and 13 bases lay between the germline ends. The CDR3 has 15 amino acids. The CDR3 loop is CASSLYTGSNQPQHF. CDR3 sequence (DNA): TGTGCCAGCAGCTTGTATACAGGCAGTAATCAGCCCCAGCATTTT.

V is TRBV29-1 and J is TRBJ2-7; D may be TRBD1 (5 bases). The CDR3 covers 13 residues. V was trimmed by 0 bases and J by 5 bases, leaving 11 bases between them. Germline CDR1 SQVTM, CDR2 ANQGSEA. CDR3 sequence reads: CSVEDGWGHEQYF. The CDR3 DNA sequence: TGCAGCGTTGAAGATGGCTGGGGCCACGAGCAGTACTTC.

A single count supports this clone. This chain uses TRBV5-6 with TRBJ1-2, with TRBD1 matching 8 bases. With 7 bases clipped from V and 8 bases from J, the junction kept 13 bases outside the gene matches. Germline CDR1 is SGHDT and CDR2 is YYEEEE. This CDR3 is 14 amino acids long. CDR3 sequence reads: CASGPGGNLLGYTF. CDR3 nucleotide sequence: TGTGCCAGCGGGCCAGGGGGCAACCTCCTAGGCTACACCTTC.

The chain has TRBV4-1 and TRBJ2-1; 9 positions agree with TRBD2. Germline loops: CDR1 MGHRA, CDR2 YSYEKL. The CDR3 is 16 amino acids. The V segment lost 3 bases and the J segment 7 bases; nucleotides outside the gene matches: 10. As DNA, the CDR3 is TGCGCCAGCAGCCAGCTGGGACTAGCTGGGGGGAATGAGCAGTTCTTC. This gives the protein CASSQLGLAGGNEQFF.

Worth noting for this clone: The same CDR3 also results from other DNA sequences found in this sample. The rearrangement uses TRBV5-1 and TRBJ2-7; 7 nucleotides match TRBD1. The CDR3 totals 13 residues. Germline CDR1 reads SGHRS; CDR2 reads YFSETQ. V lost 4 bases, J lost 2 bases, and 3 bases stayed unmatched. The CDR3 coding sequence is TGCGCCAGCAGCCAGCAGGGGGCCTACGAGCAGTACTTC. Protein product: CASSQQGAYEQYF.

Regarding this clone: This sample also contains other DNA sequences that code for the same CDR3. The chain combines TRBV9 with TRBJ2-7; 8 bases map to TRBD2. J lost 0 bases, V lost 7 bases, and 9 bases had no gene match. The germline gives CDR1 SGDLS, CDR2 YYNGEE. CDR3 size: 15 residues. For the CDR3, the DNA is TGTGCCAGCTCGCCTACTAGCGGAAGCTCCTACGAGCAGTACTTC. Amino acid sequence: CASSPTSGSSYEQYF.

The chain has TRBV25-1 and TRBJ1-4, with TRBD1 matching 10 bases. Germline V CDR1 and CDR2: MGHDK, SYGVNS. CDR3 length equals 13 residues. J gave up 5 bases and V 8 bases, and 2 bases lay outside the gene matches. CDR3 sequence: CASGTGENEKLFF. The CDR3, as DNA: TGTGCCAGCGGGACAGGGGAGAATGAAAAACTGTTTTTT. Together with reference TRBV25-1 and TRBJ1-4, the CDR3 gives the full variable domain: EADIYQTPRYLVIGTGKKITLECSQTMGHDKMYWYQQDPGMELHLIHYSYGVNSTEKGDLSSESTVSRIRTEHFPLTLESARPSHTSQYLCASGTGENEKLFFGSGTQLSVL.